Listed below are T cell receptor beta chains from one sample, sequenced in a study of chemoradiotherapy in HPV16-positive cancers. Only in-frame clones appear in the TCRdb table, and some are missing; sequencing was by immunoSEQ multiplex PCR. This repertoire shows approximately 7,500 clones, about 63% found once; its top ten account for around a third. The material was obtained from a patient who underwent chemoradiotherapy. These receptors were taken from a human donor with HPV-associated anogenital cancer. Both conserved end residues are part of each CDR3. The D gene is left open where the match is weak. Expanded clones get a size class; other rows say once, few or many, or leave the size out.

j_call	clone_size	d_call	v_call	cdr3_aa	cdr3_nt
TRBJ2-7	few	-	TRBV7-3	CASSSTGGVGEQYF	TGTGCCAGCAGCTCAACCGGAGGGGTTGGAGAGCAGTACTTC
TRBJ2-7	-	-	TRBV7-2	CASSFGPGNGYEQYF	TGTGCCAGCAGCTTTGGACCCGGAAACGGCTACGAGCAGTACTTC
TRBJ1-4	-	-	TRBV9	CASSARDGKVGATNEKLFF	TGTGCCAGCAGCGCGCGGGACGGTAAGGTTGGAGCAACTAATGAAAAACTGTTTTTT
TRBJ1-4	-	-	TRBV7-9	CASSATGASNEKLFF	TGTGCCAGCAGCGCGACGGGGGCGAGTAATGAAAAACTGTTTTTT
TRBJ1-2	few	-	TRBV15	CATSRDVTAGNYGYTF	TGTGCCACCAGCAGAGATGTGACAGCCGGTAACTATGGCTACACCTTC
TRBJ2-5	-	-	TRBV30	CACPAGVETQYF	TGTGCCTGCCCCGCCGGGGTCGAGACCCAGTACTTC
TRBJ1-2	-	-	TRBV2	CASDPGKSFYGYTF	TGTGCCAGCGATCCGGGGAAGTCTTTCTATGGCTACACCTTC
TRBJ2-3	-	TRBD2	TRBV29-1	CSVVREVPDTQYF	TGCAGCGTTGTGCGGGAGGTCCCAGATACGCAGTATTTT
TRBJ1-2	few	TRBD1	TRBV9	CASSVIGTAGYTF	TGTGCCAGCAGCGTGATCGGGACAGCTGGCTACACCTTC
TRBJ1-1	-	TRBD1	TRBV27	CASSLVQGSEAFF	TGTGCCAGCAGTTTGGTACAGGGGTCTGAAGCTTTCTTT
TRBJ1-1	-	-	TRBV30	CAWSVGPTEAFF	TGTGCCTGGAGTGTTGGGCCCACTGAAGCTTTCTTT
TRBJ2-7	-	TRBD2	TRBV29-1	CSVEELAGRHEQYF	TGCAGCGTTGAAGAACTAGCGGGACGGCACGAGCAGTACTTC
TRBJ2-3	-	-	TRBV27	CASSFLGTDTQYF	TGTGCCAGCAGTTTTCTTGGCACAGATACGCAGTATTTT